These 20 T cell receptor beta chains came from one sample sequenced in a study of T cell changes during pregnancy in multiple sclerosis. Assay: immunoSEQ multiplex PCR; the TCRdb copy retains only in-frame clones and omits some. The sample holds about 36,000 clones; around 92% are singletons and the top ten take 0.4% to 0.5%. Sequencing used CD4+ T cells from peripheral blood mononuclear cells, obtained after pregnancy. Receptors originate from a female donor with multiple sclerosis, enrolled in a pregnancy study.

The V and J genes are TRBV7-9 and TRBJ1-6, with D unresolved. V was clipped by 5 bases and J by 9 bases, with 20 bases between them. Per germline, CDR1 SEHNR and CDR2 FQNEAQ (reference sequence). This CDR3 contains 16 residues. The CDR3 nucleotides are TGTGCCAGCAGCGGAGGACGTGCGGCCCTGGGTTCACCCCTCCACTTT. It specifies CASSGGRAALGSPLHF. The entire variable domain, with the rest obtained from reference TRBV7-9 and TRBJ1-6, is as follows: DTGVSQNPRHKITKRGQNVTFRCDPISEHNRLYWYRQTLGQGPEFLTYFQNEAQLEKSRLLSDRFSAERPKGSFSTLEIQRTEQGDSAMYLCASSGGRAALGSPLHFGNGTRLTVT.

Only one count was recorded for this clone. The CDR3 loop reads CASSLVDSRETQYF. DNA of the CDR3: TGCGCCAGCAGCTTGGTCGACAGTCGAGAGACCCAGTACTTC. The chain joins TRBV5-1 to TRBJ2-5, with a possible D match to TRBD1 (5 bases). This CDR3 has 14 residues. V lost 0 bases and J lost 4, with 10 bases in between. Germline V gene sequence: CDR1 SGHRS, CDR2 YFSETQ.

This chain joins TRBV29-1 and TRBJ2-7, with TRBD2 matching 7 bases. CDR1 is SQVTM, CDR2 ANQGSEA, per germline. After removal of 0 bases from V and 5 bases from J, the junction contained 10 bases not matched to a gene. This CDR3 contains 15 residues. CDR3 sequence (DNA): TGCAGCGTTGAAGATAATTTGGGTCGGGGGGACGAGCAGTACTTC. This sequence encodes CSVEDNLGRGDEQYF.

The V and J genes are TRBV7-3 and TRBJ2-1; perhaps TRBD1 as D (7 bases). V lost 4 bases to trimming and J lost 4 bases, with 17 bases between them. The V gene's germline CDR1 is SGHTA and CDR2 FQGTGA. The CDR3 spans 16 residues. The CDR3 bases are TGTGCCAGCAGCTACGGACAGGTCCGGGGGTACAATGAGCAGTTCTTC. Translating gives CASSYGQVRGYNEQFF.

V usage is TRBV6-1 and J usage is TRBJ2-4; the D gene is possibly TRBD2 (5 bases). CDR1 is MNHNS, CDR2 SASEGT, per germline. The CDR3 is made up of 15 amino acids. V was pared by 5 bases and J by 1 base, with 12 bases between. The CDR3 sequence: CASSPRGWAKNIQYF. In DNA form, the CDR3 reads TGTGCCAGCAGTCCACGGGGTTGGGCCAAAAACATTCAGTACTTC.

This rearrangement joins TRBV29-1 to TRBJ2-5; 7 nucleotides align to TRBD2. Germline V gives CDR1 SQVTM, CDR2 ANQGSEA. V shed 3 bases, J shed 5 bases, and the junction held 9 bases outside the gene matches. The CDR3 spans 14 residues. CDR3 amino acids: CSVDAGASGETQYF. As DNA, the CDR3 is TGCAGCGTTGACGCGGGAGCCAGCGGGGAGACCCAGTACTTC. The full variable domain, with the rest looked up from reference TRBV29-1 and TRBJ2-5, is SAVISQKPSRDICQRGTSLTIQCQVDSQVTMMFWYRQQPGQSLTLIATANQGSEATYESGFVIDKFPISRPNLTFSTLTVSNMSPEDSSIYLCSVDAGASGETQYFGPGTRLLVL.

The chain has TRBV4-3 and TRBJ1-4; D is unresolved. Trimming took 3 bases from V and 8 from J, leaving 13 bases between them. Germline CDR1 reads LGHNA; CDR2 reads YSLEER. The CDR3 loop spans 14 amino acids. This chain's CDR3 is CASSQEGLSEKLFF. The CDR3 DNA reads TGCGCCAGCAGCCAGGAGGGCTTAAGCGAAAAACTGTTTTTT.

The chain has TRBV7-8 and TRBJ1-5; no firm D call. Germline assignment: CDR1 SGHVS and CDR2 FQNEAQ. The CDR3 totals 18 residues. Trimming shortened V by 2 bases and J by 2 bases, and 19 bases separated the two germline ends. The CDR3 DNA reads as TGTGCCAGCAGCTTATCCCCACGGGTTTGGATGGGCAATCAGCCCCAGCATTTT. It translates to CASSLSPRVWMGNQPQHF. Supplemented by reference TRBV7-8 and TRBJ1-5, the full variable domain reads GAGVSQSPRYKVAKRGQDVALRCDPISGHVSLFWYQQALGQGPEFLTYFQNEAQLDKSGLPSDRFFAERPEGSVSTLKIQRTQQEDSAVYLCASSLSPRVWMGNQPQHFGDGTRLSIL.

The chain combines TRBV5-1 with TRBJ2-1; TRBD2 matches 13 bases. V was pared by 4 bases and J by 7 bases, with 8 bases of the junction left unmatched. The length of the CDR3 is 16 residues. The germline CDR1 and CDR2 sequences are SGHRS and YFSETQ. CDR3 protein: CASSAPGLAGANEQFF. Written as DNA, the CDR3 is TGCGCCAGCAGCGCCCCCGGACTAGCGGGGGCAAATGAGCAGTTCTTC.

For the CDR3, the DNA is TGTGCCAGTAGTATAACAGGATCCCCGAACACTGAAGCTTTCTTT. Residues: CASSITGSPNTEAFF. The chain uses TRBV19 and TRBJ1-1; TRBD1 is a possible D gene (5 bases). There are 15 residues in the CDR3. V was trimmed by 2 bases and J by 1 base, leaving 11 bases between them. Per the germline V gene, CDR1 is LNHDA and CDR2 is SQIVND (reference sequence). Drawing the rest from reference TRBV19 and TRBJ1-1, the complete variable domain is DGGITQSPKYLFRKEGQNVTLSCEQNLNHDAMYWYRQDPGQGLRLIYYSQIVNDFQKGDIAEGYSVSREKKESFPLTVTSAQKNPTAFYLCASSITGSPNTEAFFGQGTRLTVV.

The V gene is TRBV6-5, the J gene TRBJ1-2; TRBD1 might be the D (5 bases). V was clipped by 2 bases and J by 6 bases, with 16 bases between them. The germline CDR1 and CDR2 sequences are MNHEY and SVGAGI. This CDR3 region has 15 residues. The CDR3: CASSYTSQGVNGYTF. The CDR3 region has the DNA TGTGCCAGCAGTTACACCTCCCAGGGTGTGAATGGCTACACCTTC.

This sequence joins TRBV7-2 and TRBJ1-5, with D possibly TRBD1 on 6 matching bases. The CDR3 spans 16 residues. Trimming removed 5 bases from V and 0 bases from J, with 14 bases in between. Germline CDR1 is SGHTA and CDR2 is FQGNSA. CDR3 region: CASSARGAFSNQPQHF. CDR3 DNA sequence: TGTGCCAGCAGCGCCCGGGGGGCCTTTAGCAATCAGCCCCAGCATTTT.

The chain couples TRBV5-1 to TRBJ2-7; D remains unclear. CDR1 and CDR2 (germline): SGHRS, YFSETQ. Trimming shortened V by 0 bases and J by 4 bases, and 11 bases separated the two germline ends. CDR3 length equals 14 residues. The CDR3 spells CASSLDDLRYEQYF. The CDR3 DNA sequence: TGCGCCAGCAGCTTGGACGACTTGCGGTACGAGCAGTACTTC.

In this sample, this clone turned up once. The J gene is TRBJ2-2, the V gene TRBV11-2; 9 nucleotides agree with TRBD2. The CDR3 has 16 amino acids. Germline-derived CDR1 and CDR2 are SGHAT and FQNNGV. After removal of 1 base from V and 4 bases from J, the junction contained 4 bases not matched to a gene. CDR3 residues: CASSLGRLAATGELFF. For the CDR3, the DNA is TGTGCCAGCAGCTTAGGGCGACTAGCGGCCACCGGGGAGCTGTTTTTT.

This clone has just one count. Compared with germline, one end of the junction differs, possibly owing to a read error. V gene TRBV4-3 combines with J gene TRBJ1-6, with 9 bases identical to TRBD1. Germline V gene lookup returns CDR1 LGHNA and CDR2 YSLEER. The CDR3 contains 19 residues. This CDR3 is CASSQDPMGQGSSNSPLHF. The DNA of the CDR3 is TGCGCCAGCAGCCAAGACCCAATGGGACAGGGCTCCTCTAATTCACCCCTCCACTTT.

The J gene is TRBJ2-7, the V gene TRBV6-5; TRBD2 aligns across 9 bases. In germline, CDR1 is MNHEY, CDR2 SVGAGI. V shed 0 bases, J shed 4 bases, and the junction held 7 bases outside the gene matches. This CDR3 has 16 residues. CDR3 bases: TGTGCCAGCAGTTACTCGGTGACTAGCGGAGGGTACGAGCAGTACTTC. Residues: CASSYSVTSGGYEQYF.

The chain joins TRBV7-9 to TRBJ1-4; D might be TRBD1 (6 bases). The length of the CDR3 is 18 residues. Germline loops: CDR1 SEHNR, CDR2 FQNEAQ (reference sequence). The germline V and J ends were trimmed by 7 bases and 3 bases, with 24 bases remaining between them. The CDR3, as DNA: TGTGCCAGCAACCCGGGACGGGGGGCAATACCGGCTAATGAAAAACTGTTTTTT. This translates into CASNPGRGAIPANEKLFF.

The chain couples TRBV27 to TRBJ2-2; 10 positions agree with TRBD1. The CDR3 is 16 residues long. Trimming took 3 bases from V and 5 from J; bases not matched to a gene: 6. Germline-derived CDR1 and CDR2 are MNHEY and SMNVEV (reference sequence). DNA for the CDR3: TGTGCCAGCAGTTTTGTGGGACAGGGGCATACCGGGGAGCTGTTTTTT. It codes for CASSFVGQGHTGELFF.

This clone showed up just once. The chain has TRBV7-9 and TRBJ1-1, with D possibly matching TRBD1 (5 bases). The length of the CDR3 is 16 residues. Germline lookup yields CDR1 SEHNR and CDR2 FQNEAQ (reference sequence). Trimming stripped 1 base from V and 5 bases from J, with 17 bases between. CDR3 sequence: CASSLDSAGSGTEAFF. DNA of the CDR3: TGTGCCAGCAGCTTAGATTCGGCAGGGTCTGGGACTGAAGCTTTCTTT.

CDR3 loop: CASSLGRGTGGRYNEQFF. Here the CDR3 DNA reads TGTGCCAGCAGCTTAGGCCGCGGGACAGGGGGGAGATACAATGAGCAGTTCTTC. The V and J genes are TRBV11-3 and TRBJ2-1; TRBD1 matches 11 bases. Unmatched junction bases numbered 9, after V lost 1 base and J lost 4 bases. The germline V gene has CDR1 SGHNT and CDR2 YENEEA. This CDR3 contains 18 residues. Full variable domain (missing parts from reference TRBV11-3 and TRBJ2-1): EAGVVQSPRYKIIEKKQPVAFWCNPISGHNTLYWYLQNLGQGPELLIRYENEEAVDDSQLPKDRFSAERLKGVDSTLKIQPAELGDSAVYLCASSLGRGTGGRYNEQFFGPGTRLTVL.